This entry is about one T cell receptor beta chain. This sample is drawn from a study of blood T cell repertoires in COVID-19. Background on the study: Acute and convalescent COVID-19 specimens originated in the United States, Italy and Spain. T cells, B-cell-depleted T cells, or PBMCs supplied cDNA or gDNA.

Original processing methods: Reference gene primers were amplified, and this amplification served to estimate nucleated cell counts. Sequencing used immunoSEQ multiplex PCR; TCRdb keeps in-frame clones, though not all of them. V, J and clone size are those of that table, while D and trimming were read from the DNA. The table lists hundreds of thousands of clones, roughly 84% of them singletons, with around 0.97% in the top ten. Sequencing was performed on peripheral blood. This receptor was obtained from a man between 35 and 55 years old with acute or convalescent COVID-19.

CDR3 sequence (DNA): TGTGCCAGCAGCCCAAGAACACTAAACACCGGGGAGCTGTTTTTT. Protein sequence: CASSPRTLNTGELFF. The rearrangement links TRBV9 to TRBJ2-2; D unresolved. The length of the CDR3 is 15 residues. V was cut by 4 bases and J by 2 bases, with 12 bases left in between. Germline assignment: CDR1 SGDLS and CDR2 YYNGEE. Based on the CDR3 plus reference TRBV9 and TRBJ2-2, the full variable domain is DSGVTQTPKHLITATGQRVTLRCSPRSGDLSVYWYQQSLDQGLQFLIQYYNGEERAKGNILERFSAQQFPDLHSELNLSSLELGDSALYFCASSPRTLNTGELFFGEGSRLTVL.